The 18 T cell receptor beta chains reported below all come from one sample, sequenced in a study of a mutant IDH1 vaccine in newly diagnosed glioma. No cognate antigen is known for these TCRs. Here immunoSEQ multiplex PCR was the method, and the copy in TCRdb shows in-frame clones only, minus some. The repertoire includes approximately 25,000 clones, around 76% of them detected once, and about 3.8% sits in the top ten. The sample's time point: week 47, end of study. Alongside topical imiquimod, each dose of vaccine comprised 300 ug of mutant IDH1 20-mer peptide. Sequenced here: PBMCs, sampled from a glioma patient whose treatment included an IDH1 peptide vaccine. These receptor sequences come from a man in his forties with glioma. Some clones in this sample may be carry-over from other donors' samples.

The chain links TRBV5-1 to TRBJ1-2; tentative D call: TRBD1 (5 bases). Deletions cut 3 bases from V and 6 bases from J, with 15 bases between. Germline V gene data show CDR1 as SGHRS and CDR2 as YFSETQ. The CDR3 consists of 14 residues. The DNA of the CDR3 is TGCGCCAGCAGCTCCCAGGGAAGTAAGGATGGCTACACCTTC. This encodes CASSSQGSKDGYTF.

The J gene is TRBJ2-7, the V gene TRBV9, with unresolved D. The V gene's germline CDR1 is SGDLS and CDR2 YYNGEE. The CDR3 sequence is 13 residues long. Deletions cut 3 bases from V and 6 bases from J, with 13 bases between. The DNA of the CDR3 is TGTGCCAGCAGCGAAGGAAGGGAAAGCGAGCAGTACTTC. This translates into CASSEGRESEQYF.

The genes are TRBV16 and TRBJ2-7, with unresolved D. Germline V gene sequence: CDR1 KGHSY, CDR2 FQNENV. Deletions cut 3 bases from V and 4 bases from J, with 13 bases between. This CDR3 region has 14 residues. DNA for the CDR3: TGTGCCAGCAGCCATCACCGGGCGGTTTACGAGCAGTACTTC. As protein: CASSHHRAVYEQYF.

To note about this clone: At the DNA level, this CDR3 is encoded by other sequences in the same sample as well. The rearrangement uses TRBV5-1 and TRBJ1-1; tentative D call: TRBD1 (6 bases). V lost 0 bases and J lost 1, with 10 bases in between. CDR1 is SGHRS and CDR2 is YFSETQ in the germline V gene. The CDR3 totals 15 residues. The CDR3 sequence is CASSLAGQRNTEAFF. CDR3 coding DNA: TGCGCCAGCAGCTTGGCAGGACAGAGGAACACTGAAGCTTTCTTT.

This chain uses TRBV19 with TRBJ2-7; perhaps TRBD1 as D (5 bases). The CDR3 contains 13 residues. Trimming stripped 8 bases from V and 3 bases from J, with 14 bases between. CDR1 is LNHDA and CDR2 is SQIVND in the germline V gene (reference sequence). The CDR3 loop is CASRKDGHYEQYF. The DNA of the CDR3 is TGTGCCAGTCGCAAGGACGGACACTACGAGCAGTACTTC. The whole variable domain, remainder taken from reference TRBV19 and TRBJ2-7, is DGGITQSPKYLFRKEGQNVTLSCEQNLNHDAMYWYRQDPGQGLRLIYYSQIVNDFQKGDIAEGYSVSREKKESFPLTVTSAQKNPTAFYLCASRKDGHYEQYFGPGTRLTVT.

The chain combines TRBV5-1 with TRBJ1-1, with a possible D match to TRBD1 (5 bases). This CDR3 is 16 amino acids long. V lost 0 bases and J lost 0, with 12 bases in between. Germline V gene lookup returns CDR1 SGHRS and CDR2 YFSETQ. The CDR3 sequence is CASSLEYRQMNTEAFF. The CDR3 DNA follows: TGCGCCAGCAGCTTGGAGTATAGACAGATGAACACTGAAGCTTTCTTT.

This clone was observed a handful of times. The chain joins TRBV18 to TRBJ1-1; 7 bases line up with TRBD1. The CDR3 is made up of 14 amino acids. Germline-derived CDR1 and CDR2 are KGHSH and LQKENI. V was clipped by 3 bases and J by 6 bases; unmatched bases: 7. CDR3 nucleotides: TGTGCCAGCTCACCCACTCAAGGGGGCGCTGAAGCTTTCTTT. This encodes CASSPTQGGAEAFF.

The V gene is TRBV4-1, the J gene TRBJ1-1; 9 nucleotides match TRBD1. V gave up 8 bases and J gave up 1 base; unmatched junction bases: 8. The CDR3 covers 15 residues. CDR1 and CDR2 from the germline V gene are MGHRA and YSYEKL. CDR3 residues: CASAGPGQGNTEAFF. CDR3 sequence (DNA): TGCGCCAGCGCCGGCCCGGGACAGGGGAACACTGAAGCTTTCTTT.

This clone was picked up one time. The rearrangement uses TRBV5-5 and TRBJ2-3, with TRBD2 matching over 10 bases. Germline assignment: CDR1 SGHKS and CDR2 YYEKEE (reference sequence). The trim removed 0 bases at V and 2 bases at J, leaving 3 bases unmatched. This CDR3 comprises 16 residues. CDR3 sequence: CASSLGTSGVTDTQYF. The CDR3 DNA reads as TGTGCCAGCAGCTTGGGAACTAGCGGGGTCACAGATACGCAGTATTTT. Complete variable domain (other parts from reference TRBV5-5 and TRBJ2-3): DAGVTQSPTHLIKTRGQQVTLRCSPISGHKSVSWYQQVLGQGPQFIFQYYEKEERGRGNFPDRFSARQFPNYSSELNVNALLLGDSALYLCASSLGTSGVTDTQYFGPGTRLTVL.

This clone has more than one count but fewer than ten. The chain carries TRBV29-1 and TRBJ1-1, with D possibly matching TRBD1 (6 bases). The germline CDR1 and CDR2 sequences are SQVTM and ANQGSEA. This CDR3 contains 13 residues. Trimming removed 4 bases at V and 5 bases at J, with 14 bases between. CDR3: CSVGGGARTEAFF. The DNA for the CDR3 is TGCAGCGTTGGGGGGGGCGCGAGGACTGAAGCTTTCTTT.

The chain is built from TRBV9 and TRBJ1-3; the D gene is possibly TRBD1 (6 bases). The CDR3 has 15 amino acids. Germline V CDR1 and CDR2: SGDLS, YYNGEE. V shed 4 bases and J shed 2 bases, with 13 bases lying between them. CDR3 nucleotide sequence: TGTGCCAGCAGCCCAGGGGAGGGGACTGGAAACACCATATATTTT. This gives the protein CASSPGEGTGNTIYF.

The rearrangement uses TRBV7-9 and TRBJ1-4, with a weak D call TRBD1 (6 bases). CDR1 and CDR2 (germline): SEHNR, FQNEAQ (reference sequence). V was cut by 6 bases and J by 8 bases, with 10 bases left in between. This CDR3 is 12 amino acids long. The CDR3 here is CASRPDSEKLFF. The CDR3 DNA is TGTGCCAGCAGGCCGGACAGCGAAAAACTGTTTTTT.

The chain combines TRBV2 with TRBJ2-1, with D perhaps matching TRBD2 (6 bases). CDR1 is SNHLY, CDR2 FYNNEI, per germline. The CDR3 totals 16 residues. Trimming took 8 bases from V and 7 from J, leaving 24 bases between them. The CDR3 here is CASSISSGTRGNEQFF. The CDR3 nucleotides read TGTGCCAGCTCGATCTCCTCCGGGACTCGCGGAAATGAGCAGTTCTTC.

The chain combines TRBV4-1 with TRBJ2-3, with unresolved D. There are 14 residues in the CDR3. The germline V gene encodes CDR1 MGHRA and CDR2 YSYEKL. The V end was cut by 0 bases, the J end by 4 bases, with 8 bases between. CDR3 coding DNA: TGCGCCAGCAGCCAAGATACGGGCCCAGATACGCAGTATTTT. Residues: CASSQDTGPDTQYF.

This chain uses TRBV9 with TRBJ2-7, with D unclear. The germline V gene encodes CDR1 SGDLS and CDR2 YYNGEE. The CDR3 is 13 residues long. The ends were cut back, 2 bases at V and 0 bases at J, with 6 bases in the middle. CDR3 nucleotide sequence: TGTGCCAGCAGCGTCACAGACTCCTACGAGCAGTACTTC. Protein: CASSVTDSYEQYF.

The chain carries TRBV2 and TRBJ2-2, with a tentative D call TRBD1 (6 bases). There are 15 residues in the CDR3. Per germline, CDR1 SNHLY and CDR2 FYNNEI. Trimming removed 6 bases from V and 3 bases from J, with 14 bases in between. Here the CDR3 reads CASSSQGEDTGELFF. Here the CDR3 DNA reads TGTGCCAGCAGCTCACAGGGAGAGGACACCGGGGAGCTGTTTTTT.

The gene calls are TRBV5-1 and TRBJ2-7; maybe TRBD2 (6 bases). V was cut by 0 bases and J by 6 bases, with 10 bases left in between. Germline V lookup: CDR1 SGHRS, CDR2 YFSETQ. There are 13 residues in the CDR3. The CDR3 is CASSLGQRVEQYF. Here the CDR3 DNA reads TGCGCCAGCAGCTTGGGCCAGCGGGTCGAGCAGTACTTC.

The chain employs TRBV14 and TRBJ1-1; no firm D call. CDR3 length equals 12 residues. Germline CDR1 and CDR2: SGHDN and FVKESK. V was cut by 4 bases and J by 11 bases, with 14 bases left in between. The CDR3 DNA reads as TGTGCCAGCAGCCCCGGAGGGATTTCGGCTTTCTTT. It yields the protein CASSPGGISAFF. The full variable domain, completed using reference TRBV14 and TRBJ1-1, is EAGVTQFPSHSVIEKGQTVTLRCDPISGHDNLYWYRRVMGKEIKFLLHFVKESKQDESGMPNNRFLAERTGGTYSTLKVQPAELEDSGVYFCASSPGGISAFFGQGTRLTVV.